A selection of T cell receptor beta chains follows, all from one sample in a study of response to subunit inactivated influenza vaccine. TCRdb called the RT-PCR reads again in MiXCR, with one record for every CDR3 protein. Among around 320,000 distinct CDR3 sequences, roughly 22% were seen once, and the ten largest hold approximately 10%. The sequenced sample was PBMCs from blood, obtained about 20 months after vaccination. All receptors derive from a man in his fifties or sixties who received an inactivated influenza vaccine. CDR3s include the opening cysteine and the closing phenylalanine or tryptophan. D genes are given only for firm matches. Not all rows give a size; the values are once, few, many and, for expanded clones, a class.

TRBJ1-4	NA	TRBV30	NA	TGTGCCTGGACCCTGGACCCGACTAATGAAAAACTGTTTTTT	CAWTLDPTNEKLFF
TRBJ2-1	NA	TRBV4-3	NA	TGCGCCAGCAGCCACGAACAGGGATCCATCCATGAGCAGTTCTTC	CASSHEQGSIHEQFF
TRBJ1-1	many	TRBV10-2	TRBD1	TGCGCCAGCAGTGAGCCCGGACAGGGGGCATTGGCTTTCTTT	CASSEPGQGALAFF
TRBJ1-6	few	TRBV6-5	NA	TGTGCCAGCAGCTACCAGATCCCCTATAATTCACCCCTCCACTTT	CASSYQIPYNSPLHF
TRBJ2-5	NA	TRBV11-2	TRBD2	TGTGCCAGCAGCTTAGTGATGTCGCGGGGGGGCCAGACCCAGTACTTC	CASSLVMSRGGQTQYF
TRBJ1-2	few	TRBV20-1	TRBD1	TGCAGTGCTAGAGATGCCCATTCGGACAGGGCCTATGGCTACACCTTC	CSARDAHSDRAYGYTF
TRBJ2-3	NA	TRBV5-1	TRBD2	TGCGCCAGCAGCTTGGGGACTAGCGGGAGCAACACAGATACGCAGTATTTT	CASSLGTSGSNTDTQYF
TRBJ2-7	NA	TRBV30	NA	TGTGCCTGGAGTCCCCGGGGACACCTAACATCCGAGCAGTACTTC	CAWSPRGHLTSEQYF
TRBJ2-7	NA	TRBV14	NA	TGTGCCAGCAGCCCAGGGGTCCTAGACTACGAGCAGTACTTC	CASSPGVLDYEQYF
TRBJ1-2	many	TRBV9	TRBD1	TGTGCCAGCAGCGTAGGACAGGGGGCGCCGGGTGGCTACACCTTC	CASSVGQGAPGGYTF
TRBJ1-1	few	TRBV20-1	NA	TGCAGTGCTCGTGGGGGTGAAGCTTTCTTT	CSARGGEAFF
TRBJ2-5	NA	TRBV5-1	TRBD2	TGCGCCAGCAGCGAAGCCGGGACTAGCCAAGAGACCCAGTACTTC	CASSEAGTSQETQYF
TRBJ2-5	NA	TRBV7-2	NA	TGTGCCAGCAGCTTGAAGAAACGAATACAAGAGACCCAGTACTTC	CASSLKKRIQETQYF
TRBJ1-2	NA	TRBV4-1	NA	TGCGCCAGCAGCCAAGACGGGTCCAGGGTGGATGGCTACACCTTC	CASSQDGSRVDGYTF
TRBJ2-6	few	TRBV7-2	NA	TGTGCCAGCAGCAGGGAAATCCCTGGGGCCAACGTCCTGACTTTC	CASSREIPGANVLTF
TRBJ1-6	few	TRBV4-3	NA	TGCGCCAGCAGCCAAGATCCCGGGGGGTCACCCCTCCACTTT	CASSQDPGGSPLHF
TRBJ2-7	NA	TRBV20-1	TRBD2	TGCAGTGCTAGACAGACTAGCGGGGGGTCTTTCTCCTACGAGCAGTACTTC	CSARQTSGGSFSYEQYF
TRBJ2-3	once	TRBV4-2	TRBD1	TGTGCCAGCAGCCAAGACAGGGGGATACTAACAGATACGCAGTATTTT	CASSQDRGILTDTQYF
TRBJ1-2	many	TRBV27	TRBD1	TGTGCCAGCAGTTTAGGGACAGGGTTCAGCAATGGCTACACCTTC	CASSLGTGFSNGYTF
TRBJ1-2	NA	TRBV4-1	NA	TGCGCCAGCAGCCGCCGGGTCGGGAACTATGGCTACACCTTC	CASSRRVGNYGYTF
TRBJ2-1	few	TRBV11-2	TRBD2	TGTGCCAGCAGCCTAGTGTTGGTAGCGGGCAGCTCCTACAATGAGCAGTTCTTC	CASSLVLVAGSSYNEQFF
TRBJ2-7	few	TRBV5-4	TRBD1	TGTGCCAGCAGCTTGGGCGACAGGGAATCCTACGAGCAGTACTTC	CASSLGDRESYEQYF
TRBJ1-1	many	TRBV3-1	NA	TGTGCCAGCAGCCAAATGGGGGGACTTGAAGCTTTCTTT	CASSQMGGLEAFF
TRBJ1-5	few	TRBV20-1	NA	TGCAGTGCTGCCGCCCCGGGGGGGCATCAGCCCCAGCATTTT	CSAAAPGGHQPQHF
TRBJ1-1	NA	TRBV12-3/TRBV12-4	NA	TGTGCCAGCACCTTGGGCAGGGGAAGCACTGAAGCTTTCTTT	CASTLGRGSTEAFF
TRBJ1-1	few	TRBV20-1	NA	TGCAGTGCTAGCCGAGCGAGGGAAGGGAACACTGAAGCTTTCTTT	CSASRAREGNTEAFF
TRBJ1-1	NA	TRBV18	NA	TGTGCCAGCAGACCGATCGGCCCTGAAGCTTTCTTT	CASRPIGPEAFF
TRBJ2-1	NA	TRBV7-2	TRBD1	TGTGCCAGCAGCCGGACAGGGTTCTCCTACAATGAGCAGTTCTTC	CASSRTGFSYNEQFF
TRBJ1-2	few	TRBV6-2/TRBV6-3	NA	TGTGCCAGCAGTCCGACAGTGTCCTATGGCTACACCTTC	CASSPTVSYGYTF
TRBJ1-3	many	TRBV20-1	NA	TGCAGTGCTTACCTGGGAAACACCATATATTTT	CSAYLGNTIYF
TRBJ2-7	NA	TRBV14	TRBD1	TGTGCCAGCGCACCCCAACAGGGGGGCGAGCAGTACTTC	CASAPQQGGEQYF
TRBJ2-7	few	TRBV6-5	TRBD1	TGTGCCAGCAGTTTTGGACAGGGGGCAGGGTACGAGCAGTACTTC	CASSFGQGAGYEQYF
TRBJ2-3	NA	TRBV11-2	NA	TGTGCCAGCAGCTTAGATTGGGATACGCAGTATTTT	CASSLDWDTQYF
TRBJ2-5	few	TRBV7-2	TRBD1	TGTGCCAGCAGCCTCGGGACAGCCCCTTACCAAGAGACCCAGTACTTC	CASSLGTAPYQETQYF
TRBJ2-3	NA	TRBV6-1	NA	TGTGCCAGCAGTCTCTCTGCGGGACTGGCAGATACGCAGTATTTT	CASSLSAGLADTQYF
TRBJ1-6	NA	TRBV30	NA	TGTGCCTGGAGTGGAGGCGTGGCAGGGCCAAATTCACCCCTCCACTTT	CAWSGGVAGPNSPLHF
TRBJ1-5	few	TRBV28	NA	TGTGCCAGCAGTCCGCCAGGCCACGGACGGACCCTCAATCAGCCCCAGCATTTT	CASSPPGHGRTLNQPQHF
TRBJ2-1	many	TRBV29-1	NA	TGCAGCGTTGAGAGGGCTCTCGGAGAGCAGTTCTTC	CSVERALGEQFF
TRBJ1-5	few	TRBV2	NA	TGTGCCAGTAAATCCCTGCTTAATCAGCCCCAGCATTTT	CASKSLLNQPQHF
TRBJ2-2	few	TRBV20-1	TRBD1	TGCAGTGCTAGAAGGACAGGGGTATTCGGGGAGCTGTTTTTT	CSARRTGVFGELFF
TRBJ2-7	NA	TRBV27	NA	TGCACCAGCAGTTTATATGGTTCCTACGAGCAGTACTTC	CTSSLYGSYEQYF
TRBJ2-3	few	TRBV10-2	NA	TGCGCCAGCAGAGGCGATAGATTGGCAGATACGCAGTATTTT	CASRGDRLADTQYF
TRBJ1-1	NA	TRBV18	NA	TGTGCCAGCTCACGTGAAATGGACGCTGAAGCTTTCTTT	CASSREMDAEAFF
TRBJ2-4	few	TRBV6-2/TRBV6-3	NA	TGTGCCAGCAGTAGACGACAGGGAGGGAAAAACATTCAGTACTTC	CASSRRQGGKNIQYF
TRBJ1-6	NA	TRBV14	NA	TGTGCCAGCAGCCAGGTGACAGGTGGAAATTCACCCCTCCACTTT	CASSQVTGGNSPLHF
TRBJ1-1	few	TRBV18	TRBD1	TGTGCCAGCACACTACAGGGGGACGAATGGACTGAAGCTTTCTTT	CASTLQGDEWTEAFF
TRBJ1-4	NA	TRBV5-1	NA	TGCGCCAGCAGCTTCGCGAGGGGGGTTAATGAAAAAATGTTTTTT	CASSFARGVNEKMFF
TRBJ2-3	few	TRBV20-1	TRBD2	TGCAGTGCTTTAGGGTTAGCGGGACCAGATACGCAGTATTTT	CSALGLAGPDTQYF
TRBJ2-7	NA	TRBV7-8	NA	TGTGCCAGCAGCTCAAACAGAAATCAGTACTTC	CASSSNRNQYF
TRBJ2-4	once	TRBV29-1	TRBD1	TGCAGCGTTCCCCACCCAGGGGGTCTAAACATTCAGTACTTC	CSVPHPGGLNIQYF
TRBJ2-5	few	TRBV20-1	TRBD2	TGCAGTGCTGCCTCCAATCGAGCGGGAGGCACAGAGACCCAGTACTTC	CSAASNRAGGTETQYF
TRBJ1-1	many	TRBV6-2/TRBV6-3	NA	TGTGCCAGCAGTTACAACAGTATCTACACTGAAGCTTTCTTT	CASSYNSIYTEAFF
TRBJ1-2	few	TRBV25-1	NA	TGTGCCAGCAGTGAAGACCCTGTTGCATCCTGGCTGAACTATGGCTACACCTTC	CASSEDPVASWLNYGYTF